Presented here are 22 T cell receptor beta chains from one specimen sequenced in a study of T cell responses to AZD1222 COVID-19 vaccine. Using immunoSEQ multiplex PCR, the repertoire was profiled, and TCRdb retains in-frame clones only, with some absent. The profile shows about 110,000 clones, about 95% of them singletons. Sample: peripheral blood, taken 28 days after the second AZD1222 dose. The receptors come from an adult who received the AZD1222 COVID-19 vaccine.

The chain recombines TRBV2 with TRBJ2-7, with TRBD2 matching 7 bases. V trimming: 4 bases; J trimming: 7 bases; junction bases outside the gene matches: 7. The CDR3 loop spans 13 amino acids. Germline CDR1 is SNHLY and CDR2 is FYNNEI. The DNA of the CDR3 is TGTGCCAGCAGTGTGGCGGGAGACTGGGAGCAGTACTTC. Translating gives CASSVAGDWEQYF.

The J gene is TRBJ1-6, the V gene TRBV21-1; no check of the table's D call, TRBD1, against the DNA was made. TRBV21-1 is given as a pseudogene. CDR3 length: 15 residues. CDR3 protein: CASEMSWDRNSPLHF. As DNA, the CDR3 is TGTGCCAGCGAGATGTCATGGGACAGAAATTCACCCCTCCACTTT.

This clone was seen just once. This rearrangement joins TRBV3-1 (or the pseudogene TRBV3-2) to TRBJ1-2; 7 bases match TRBD1. The CDR3 spans 16 residues. Germline V gene sequence: CDR1 LGHDT, CDR2 YNNKEL (reference sequence). V trimming: 9 bases; J trimming: 5 bases; junction bases outside the gene matches: 18. The CDR3 is CASTHRGLTGEYGYTF. CDR3 DNA: TGTGCCAGTACCCACAGGGGCTTAACAGGGGAGTATGGCTACACCTTC.

This clone came up a few times. The gene calls are TRBV24-1 and TRBJ2-7, with TRBD1 identical over 8 bases. In germline, CDR1 is KGHDR, CDR2 SFDVKD. Trimming removed 2 bases from V and 3 bases from J; junction bases left unmatched: 8. This CDR3 comprises 16 residues. DNA for the CDR3: TGTGCCACCAGTGATTCGTGGACAGGGTTCGGCTACGAGCAGTACTTC. It codes for CATSDSWTGFGYEQYF.

This clone was recorded once. The CDR3 DNA follows: TGTGCCAGCAGCGGACAGGGGGACACTGAAGCTTTCTTT. It specifies CASSGQGDTEAFF. The rearrangement joins TRBV7-9 to TRBJ1-1; 10 nucleotides agree with TRBD1. V was clipped by 5 bases and J by 3 bases; unmatched bases: 0. There are 13 residues in the CDR3. Germline V gives CDR1 SEHNR, CDR2 FQNEAQ (reference sequence).

As regards this clone: One junction end disagrees with the germline gene, perhaps due to a read error. The chain combines TRBV18 with TRBJ2-2, with TRBD2 identical over 7 bases. Germline CDR1 and CDR2: KGHSH and LQKENI. This CDR3 spans 15 amino acids. CDR3 region: CASTPERGNTGELFF. In nucleotides, the CDR3 is TGTGCCAGCACACCGGAGCGGGGGAACACCGGGGAGCTGTTTTTT.

The rearrangement joins TRBV5-1 to TRBJ2-2; 9 bases line up with TRBD2. CDR1 and CDR2 (germline): SGHRS, YFSETQ. J was trimmed by 4 bases and V by 3 bases; bases with no gene match: 16. The CDR3 contains 19 residues. The DNA of the CDR3 is TGCGCCAGCAGCTACCCTCGTTTGCGGGAGGGCAGTAGCACCGGGGAGCTGTTTTTT. This codes for CASSYPRLREGSSTGELFF.

This chain links TRBV5-6 with TRBJ2-1, with TRBD2 matching over 16 bases. The germline V gene has CDR1 SGHDT and CDR2 YYEEEE. CDR3 size: 19 residues. Losses at the gene ends were 1 base for V and 1 base for J; bases not matched to a gene: 5. The CDR3 region is CASSLSGTSGGASYNEQFF. CDR3 nucleotides: TGTGCCAGCAGCTTGTCCGGGACTAGCGGGGGGGCATCCTACAATGAGCAGTTCTTC.

This clone came up once. This sequence joins TRBV3-1 (or the pseudogene TRBV3-2) and TRBJ1-2; possibly TRBD1 for D (5 bases). The CDR3 has 14 residues. Germline V gene data show CDR1 as LGHDT and CDR2 as YNNKEL (reference sequence). Trimming shortened V by 0 bases and J by 5 bases, and 10 bases separated the two germline ends. CDR3 sequence reads: CASSQDTQGYGYTF. CDR3 sequence (DNA): TGTGCCAGCAGCCAAGATACGCAGGGATATGGCTACACCTTC.

This clone showed up just once. The chain employs TRBV30 and TRBJ2-2, with D possibly TRBD2 on 5 matching bases. Germline CDR1 is GTSNPN and CDR2 is SVGIG (reference sequence). The CDR3 covers 13 residues. With 3 bases removed from V and 1 base from J, the gap between germline ends came to 6 bases. The CDR3 nucleotides are TGTGCCTGGAGACTAGTGAACACCGGGGAGCTGTTTTTT. Amino acid sequence: CAWRLVNTGELFF.

The chain carries TRBV18 and TRBJ1-5; D gene ambiguous. This CDR3 has 15 amino acids. Per the germline V gene, CDR1 is KGHSH and CDR2 is LQKENI. Trimming removed 2 bases at V and 2 bases at J, with 10 bases between. The CDR3 loop reads CASSPAERGNQPQHF. CDR3 bases: TGTGCCAGCTCACCAGCGGAGAGGGGCAATCAGCCCCAGCATTTT.

The chain employs TRBV4-1 and TRBJ1-1; maybe TRBD1 (6 bases). Germline CDR1 MGHRA, CDR2 YSYEKL. The CDR3 has 12 amino acids. V lost 3 bases to trimming and J lost 8 bases, with 10 bases between them. CDR3 residues: CASSQHTGEAFF. The CDR3 DNA reads as TGCGCCAGCAGCCAGCACACAGGGGAAGCTTTCTTT.

CDR3: CASSDTGSGETQYF. In DNA form, the CDR3 reads TGTGCCAGCAGTGATACAGGGTCGGGAGAGACCCAGTACTTC. This chain joins TRBV25-1 and TRBJ2-5; a possible D gene is TRBD1 (6 bases). This CDR3 region has 14 residues. V shed 3 bases and J shed 4 bases, with 12 bases lying between them. Germline loops: CDR1 MGHDK, CDR2 SYGVNS. Full variable domain (outside the CDR3, taken from reference TRBV25-1 and TRBJ2-5): EADIYQTPRYLVIGTGKKITLECSQTMGHDKMYWYQQDPGMELHLIHYSYGVNSTEKGDLSSESTVSRIRTEHFPLTLESARPSHTSQYLCASSDTGSGETQYFGPGTRLLVL.

The genes are TRBV7-9 and TRBJ2-7; D is undetermined. Germline V gene data show CDR1 as SEHNR and CDR2 as FQNEAQ (reference sequence). This CDR3 comprises 12 residues. Trimming cost V 4 bases and J 0 bases, with 4 bases left between them. The CDR3 DNA is TGTGCCAGCAGCTCCCCCTCCTACGAGCAGTACTTC. Translation: CASSSPSYEQYF.

The rearrangement links TRBV6-5 to TRBJ1-1; no firm D call. There are 13 residues in the CDR3. Per germline, CDR1 MNHEY and CDR2 SVGAGI. Between the trimmed V and J ends, which lost 8 bases and 1 base, there was a span of 11 bases. The DNA for the CDR3 is TGTGCCAGCTCTAGGATCCGGAACACTGAAGCTTTCTTT. Translated: CASSRIRNTEAFF.

The chain has TRBV2 and TRBJ2-1, with 10 bases that match TRBD2. Germline-derived CDR1 and CDR2 are SNHLY and FYNNEI. Trimming cost V 4 bases and J 3 bases; bases outside gene matches: 3. The CDR3 contains 15 residues. The CDR3 region has the DNA TGTGCCAGCAGTGGGACTAGCGGATTCTACAATGAGCAGTTCTTC. It specifies CASSGTSGFYNEQFF. The whole variable domain, remainder taken from reference TRBV2 and TRBJ2-1, is EPEVTQTPSHQVTQMGQEVILRCVPISNHLYFYWYRQILGQKVEFLVSFYNNEISEKSEIFDDQFSVERPDGSNFTLKIRSTKLEDSAMYFCASSGTSGFYNEQFFGPGTRLTVL.

The chain joins TRBV21-1 to TRBJ2-7; the table's TRBD1 call for D was not verified on the DNA. TRBV21-1 is a pseudogene segment. The CDR3 totals 17 residues. CDR3 loop: CASSKGFPGSPHYEQYF. The CDR3 DNA follows: TGTGCCAGCAGCAAAGGATTCCCAGGGTCCCCCCACTACGAGCAGTACTTC.

J is TRBJ1-4 and V is TRBV2; no reliable D call. The CDR3 consists of 15 residues. The V gene lost 1 base and the J gene lost 5 bases, with 11 bases spanning the gap. The germline gives CDR1 SNHLY, CDR2 FYNNEI. This chain's CDR3 is CASSEDSSINEKLFF. CDR3 in DNA: TGTGCCAGCAGTGAAGACAGCTCAATAAATGAAAAACTGTTTTTT.

The CDR3 nucleotides are TGTGCCAGCAGCCGAAGGTGGACAGGGAGCGCCTTGGAGGGAAACATTCAGTACTTC. Translated, it gives CASSRRWTGSALEGNIQYF. V and J are TRBV2 and TRBJ2-4; 8 bases match TRBD1. With 6 bases clipped from V and 6 bases from J, the junction kept 22 bases outside the gene matches. Looked up from germline, CDR1 is SNHLY and CDR2 is FYNNEI. The CDR3 is made up of 19 amino acids. The variable domain in full, with the rest retrieved from reference TRBV2 and TRBJ2-4, is EPEVTQTPSHQVTQMGQEVILRCVPISNHLYFYWYRQILGQKVEFLVSFYNNEISEKSEIFDDQFSVERPDGSNFTLKIRSTKLEDSAMYFCASSRRWTGSALEGNIQYFGAGTRLSVL.

This sequence joins TRBV6-5 and TRBJ2-2; the match to TRBD1 covers 9 bases. Germline V gene lookup returns CDR1 MNHEY and CDR2 SVGAGI. Unmatched junction bases numbered 9, after V lost 6 bases and J lost 7 bases. This CDR3 contains 15 residues. The CDR3 DNA follows: TGTGCCAGCAGGTCGGACAGGGGAGAGAACGGGGAGCTGTTTTTT. It codes for CASRSDRGENGELFF.

This chain links TRBV11-3 with TRBJ1-1; 10 nucleotides line up with TRBD1. This CDR3 is built from 15 residues. Trimming removed 5 bases from V and 6 bases from J; junction bases left unmatched: 9. Germline assignment: CDR1 SGHNT and CDR2 YENEEA. CDR3 sequence: CASSRSGTGDPEAFF. The CDR3 DNA reads as TGTGCCAGCAGCCGATCCGGGACAGGGGATCCTGAAGCTTTCTTT.

The chain carries TRBV2 and TRBJ1-6, with D possibly being TRBD1 (6 bases). Trimming took off 6 bases at V and 7 bases at J, with 16 bases between the two ends. Per the germline V gene, CDR1 is SNHLY and CDR2 is FYNNEI. This CDR3 has 15 residues. The CDR3 is CASRGGGRTNSPLHF. CDR3 bases: TGTGCCAGCAGAGGGGGGGGACGGACAAATTCACCCCTCCACTTT.